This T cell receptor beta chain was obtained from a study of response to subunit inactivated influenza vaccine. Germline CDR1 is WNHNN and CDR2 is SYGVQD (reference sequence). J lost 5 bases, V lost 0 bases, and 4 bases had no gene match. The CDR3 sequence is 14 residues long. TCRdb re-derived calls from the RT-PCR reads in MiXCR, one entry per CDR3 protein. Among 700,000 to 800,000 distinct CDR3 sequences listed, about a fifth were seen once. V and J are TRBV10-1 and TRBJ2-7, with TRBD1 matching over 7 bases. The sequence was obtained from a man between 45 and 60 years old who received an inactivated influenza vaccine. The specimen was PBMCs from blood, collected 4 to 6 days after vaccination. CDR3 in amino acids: CASSESTGQNEQYF. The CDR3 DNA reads TGCGCCAGCAGTGAGTCGACGGGACAGAACGAGCAGTACTTC.